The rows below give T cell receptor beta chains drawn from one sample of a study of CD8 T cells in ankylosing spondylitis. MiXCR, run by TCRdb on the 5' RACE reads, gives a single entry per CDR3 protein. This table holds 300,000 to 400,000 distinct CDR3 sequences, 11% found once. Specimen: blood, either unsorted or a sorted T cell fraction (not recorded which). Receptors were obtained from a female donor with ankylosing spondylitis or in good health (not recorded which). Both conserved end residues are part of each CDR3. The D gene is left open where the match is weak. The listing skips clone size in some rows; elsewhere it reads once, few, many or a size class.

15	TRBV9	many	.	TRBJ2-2	TGTGCCAGCAGCCCGACGGCGGATCCAGGTGGGGAGCTGTTTTTT	CASSPTADPGGELFF
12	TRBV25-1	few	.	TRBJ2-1	TGTGCCAGCAGTGCCCTGACCGCTGAGCAGTTCTTC	CASSALTAEQFF
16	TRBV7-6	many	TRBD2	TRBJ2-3	TGTGCCAGCAGCCGTAGCGGGAAGGGGGGCACAGATACGCAGTATTTT	CASSRSGKGGTDTQYF
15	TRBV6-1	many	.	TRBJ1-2	TGTGCCAGCAGGCAACGGGGCCAAATCGGGTATGGCTACACCTTC	CASRQRGQIGYGYTF
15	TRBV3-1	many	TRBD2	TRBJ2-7	TGTGCCAGCAGCCCTACTAGCGGGGAAAGTTACGAGCAGTACTTC	CASSPTSGESYEQYF
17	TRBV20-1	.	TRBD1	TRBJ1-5	TGCAGTGCTAGAAGCGCGCGCGGACAGGGCGCCAATCAGCCCCAGCATTTT	CSARSARGQGANQPQHF
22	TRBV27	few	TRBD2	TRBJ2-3	TGTGCCAGCAAGACCATCTGGGGTGGACTAGCGGGAGACCAAGGTGTGACAGATACGCAGTATTTT	CASKTIWGGLAGDQGVTDTQYF
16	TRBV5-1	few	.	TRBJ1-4	TGCGCCAGCAGCTTGGCTACAGTGGCAACTAATGAAAAACTGTTTTTT	CASSLATVATNEKLFF
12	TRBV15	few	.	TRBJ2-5	TGTGCCACCAGCAGAGATTGGGAGACCCAGTACTTC	CATSRDWETQYF
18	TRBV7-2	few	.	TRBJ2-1	TGTGCCAGCAGCTTAGCGTTTAGACTGGGTGGCTCCTACAATGAGCAGTTCTTC	CASSLAFRLGGSYNEQFF
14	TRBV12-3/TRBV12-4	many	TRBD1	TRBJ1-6	TGTGCCAGCAGTTCGGGACAGCCTAATTCACCCCTCCACTTT	CASSSGQPNSPLHF
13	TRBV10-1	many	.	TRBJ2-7	TGCGCCAGCAGTCGACAGTTCTCCTACGAGCAGTACTTC	CASSRQFSYEQYF
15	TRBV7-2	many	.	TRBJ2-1	TGTGCCAGCAGGGAGGGACGGCAACCTTACAATGAGCAGTTCTTC	CASREGRQPYNEQFF
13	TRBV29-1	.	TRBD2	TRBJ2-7	TGCAGCGTGGAAGGGACTAGAACCTACGAGCAGTACTTC	CSVEGTRTYEQYF
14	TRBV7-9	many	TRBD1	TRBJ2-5	TGTGCCAGCAGCCCCTGGACAGGTCGAGAGACCCAGTACTTC	CASSPWTGRETQYF
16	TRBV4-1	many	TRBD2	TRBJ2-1	TGCGCCAGCAGCCCTAGTCCTAGCGGGCCCTACAATGAGCAGTTCTTC	CASSPSPSGPYNEQFF
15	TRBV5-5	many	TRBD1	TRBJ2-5	TGTGCCAGCAGCTTATTCGACAGGGAGCGAGAGACCCAGTACTTC	CASSLFDRERETQYF
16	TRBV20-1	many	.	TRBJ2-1	TGCAGTGCTAGAGTTATAACGGACTCCCCCTACAATGAGCAGTTCTTC	CSARVITDSPYNEQFF
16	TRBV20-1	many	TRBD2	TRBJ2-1	TGCAGTGCTAAGACTAGCGGGGGTGTCTCCTACAATGAGCAGTTCTTC	CSAKTSGGVSYNEQFF
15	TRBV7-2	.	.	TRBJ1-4	TGTGCCAGCAGCTTAGGCGGGGGCGCTTCCGAAAAACTGTTTTTT	CASSLGGGASEKLFF
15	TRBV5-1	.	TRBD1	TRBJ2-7	TGCGCCAGCAGCCCCTTGCCCAAGGGGGCGTTCGAGCAGTACTTC	CASSPLPKGAFEQYF
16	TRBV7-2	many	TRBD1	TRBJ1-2	TGTGCCAGCATCTACCCCGGGACAGGGGGGAACGATGGCTACACCTTC	CASIYPGTGGNDGYTF
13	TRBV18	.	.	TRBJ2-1	TGTGCCAGCTCACAAACGGTGTACAATGAGCTGTTCTTC	CASSQTVYNELFF
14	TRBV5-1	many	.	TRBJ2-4	TGCGCCAGCAGCCCCCGATTGGAGGGAAACATTCAGTACTTC	CASSPRLEGNIQYF
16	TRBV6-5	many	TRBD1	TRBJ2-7	TGTGCCAGCAGTTACGGGCGGGACAGGGGGTTCTACGAGCAGTACTTC	CASSYGRDRGFYEQYF
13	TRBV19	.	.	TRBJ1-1	TGTGCCAGTAGTAGGGCAGGGGACACTGAAGCTTTCTTT	CASSRAGDTEAFF
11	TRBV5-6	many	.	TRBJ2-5	TGTGCCAGCAGCCAGGTGGAGACCCAGTACTTC	CASSQVETQYF
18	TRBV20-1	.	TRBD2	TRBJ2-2	TGCAGTGCTAGATCCGGAGGGGGGACTAGCGGTAGGGCCGGGGAGCTGTTTTTT	CSARSGGGTSGRAGELFF
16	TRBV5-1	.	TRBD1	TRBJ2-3	TGCGCCAGCAGCTCTGCGGACAGGGGCGAGACAGATACGCAGTATTTT	CASSSADRGETDTQYF
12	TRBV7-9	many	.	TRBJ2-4	TGTGCCAGCAGCCCCAGGGCCGACATTCAGTACTTC	CASSPRADIQYF
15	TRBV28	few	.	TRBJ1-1	TGTGCCAGCAGTTTATCAAGCGGAGGGGGGACTGAAGCTTTCTTT	CASSLSSGGGTEAFF
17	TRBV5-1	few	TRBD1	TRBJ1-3	TGCGCCAGCAGCAGCTACGCAGGGGGTAGCTCTGGAAACACCATATATTTT	CASSSYAGGSSGNTIYF
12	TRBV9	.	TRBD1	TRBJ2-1	TGTGCCAGCAGCGTAGACAGGGGTGAGCAGTTCTTC	CASSVDRGEQFF
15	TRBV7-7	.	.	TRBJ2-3	TGTGCCAGCAGCTTAGTTGCGGGGACCACAGATACGCAGTATTTT	CASSLVAGTTDTQYF
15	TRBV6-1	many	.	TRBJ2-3	TGTGCCAGCAGTGAAAGGGTCGGGTACACAGATACGCAGTATTTT	CASSERVGYTDTQYF
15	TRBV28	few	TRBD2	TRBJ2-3	TGTGCCAGCAGTTTGACTAGCGCCTCGGTGGATACGCAGTATTTT	CASSLTSASVDTQYF
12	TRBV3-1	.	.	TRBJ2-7	TGTGCCAGCAGCCAACCTCCCTACGAGCAGTACTTC	CASSQPPYEQYF
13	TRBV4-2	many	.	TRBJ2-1	TGTGCCAGCAGCCAAGATACGATGGATGAGCAGTTCTTC	CASSQDTMDEQFF
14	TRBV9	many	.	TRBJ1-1	TGTGCCAGCAGCGTAGGGGCATCTAACACTGAAGCTTTCTTT	CASSVGASNTEAFF
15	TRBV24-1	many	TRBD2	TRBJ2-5	TGTGCCACCAGTGATCCGACTAGCGGGAAACAGACCCAGTACTTC	CATSDPTSGKQTQYF
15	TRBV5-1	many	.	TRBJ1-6	TGCGCCAGCAGCTTGCGGACCTCCTATAATTCACCCCTCCACTTT	CASSLRTSYNSPLHF
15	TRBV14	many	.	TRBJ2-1	TGTGCCAGCAGCCAAGGGTGGGGGTCCTACAATGAGCAGTTCTTC	CASSQGWGSYNEQFF
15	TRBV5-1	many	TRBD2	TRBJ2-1	TGCGCCAGCAGCAGGACTAGCGGGATCTACAATGAGCAGTTCTTC	CASSRTSGIYNEQFF
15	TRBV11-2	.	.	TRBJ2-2	TGTGCCAGCAGCTTAGTGGGGGCCGGCACCGGGGAGCTGTTTTTT	CASSLVGAGTGELFF
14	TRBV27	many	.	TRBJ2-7	TGTGCCAGCAGCAGGGACTGGAGCTCCTACGAGCAGTACTTC	CASSRDWSSYEQYF
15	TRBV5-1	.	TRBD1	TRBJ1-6	TGCGCCAGCAGCCCATCGACAGGGGATAATTCACCCCTCCACTTT	CASSPSTGDNSPLHF
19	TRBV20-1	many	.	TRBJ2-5	TGCAGTGCTAGAGCCCGCGGTTTTTCCAAGCGGAGCGCAGAAGAGACCCAGTACTTC	CSARARGFSKRSAEETQYF
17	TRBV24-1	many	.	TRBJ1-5	TGTGCCACCAGTCCATCGGACAGATCGCTTAGCAATCAGCCCCAGCATTTT	CATSPSDRSLSNQPQHF
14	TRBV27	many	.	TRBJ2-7	TGTGCCAGCAGTTTAAGGCAGGGCGGCTACGAGCAGTACTTC	CASSLRQGGYEQYF
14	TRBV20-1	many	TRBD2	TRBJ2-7	TGCAGTGCCCGCACCCTAGCGGAGACCTACGAGCAGTACTTC	CSARTLAETYEQYF
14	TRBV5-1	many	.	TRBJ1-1	TGCGCCAGCAGCGACCCCCAGGGGAACACTGAAGCTTTCTTT	CASSDPQGNTEAFF
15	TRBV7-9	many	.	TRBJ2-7	TGTGCCAGCAGCTTTCGCGGGGCCAGTTCCTACGAGCAGTACTTC	CASSFRGASSYEQYF